This TCR beta chain originates from a study of graft-versus-host responses after intestinal transplantation. Across the study: Transplantation in recipients was multivisceral, liver-intestinal, or isolated intestinal. Among the recipients, all got anti-thymocyte globulin induction and then tacrolimus and steroids for around 3 years. Findings and limits, study-wide: GvH clones occurred in recipient marrow; some first appeared in ileum or blood.

The germline V gene encodes CDR1 SEHNR and CDR2 FQNEAQ (reference sequence). The CDR3 consists of 13 residues. Deletions cut 2 bases from V and 1 base from J, with 5 bases between. The table came from immunoSEQ multiplex PCR; TCRdb's copy has only in-frame clones and leaves some out. The repertoire holds about 89,000 clones, with about 92% as singletons. Notes on this clone: What it recognizes is unknown.

Sequences were derived from unstimulated CD8+ T cells sorted from spleen or lymph node cells, sampled before intestinal transplant. The clonotype comes from a human donor who received an intestinal transplant. J is TRBJ1-1 and V is TRBV7-9, with D perhaps TRBD1 (5 bases). CDR3 loop: CASSLRGNTEAFF. CDR3 DNA: TGTGCCAGCAGCTTAAGGGGGAACACTGAAGCTTTCTTT.